This is a list of T cell receptor beta chains from one sample in a study of T cell changes during pregnancy in multiple sclerosis. The data were produced by immunoSEQ multiplex PCR, yet TCRdb's version contains in-frame clones alone and is incomplete. The repertoire holds over 85,000 clones, 75% to 95% seen once, with under 0.85% in the top ten. The sequencing here drew on peripheral blood, taken in the second trimester of pregnancy. Source of these receptors: a female donor in good health, enrolled as a control in a pregnancy study. The CDR3 runs from the conserved cysteine through the conserved F or W. A D gene is named only where the DNA matches it firmly. Size is omitted from some rows. Given values are once, few, many or a class for expanded clones.

>TRBD2|NA|TRBV15|TRBJ2-5
TGTGCCACCAGCAGAGTTTTTTCGGGGGGTTGGGGGCAAGAGACCCAGTACTTC
CATSRVFSGGWGQETQYF
>TRBD1|once|TRBV19|TRBJ1-4
TGTGCCAGTAGTGTCCGACGACAGGGGGCAAGGTGGGCCCCTAATGAAAAACTGTTTTTT
CASSVRRQGARWAPNEKLFF
>TRBD1|NA|TRBV7-2|TRBJ1-1
TGTGCCAGCAGCTTAGAACAGGGGCAAGGTAACACTGAAGCTTTCTTT
CASSLEQGQGNTEAFF
>NA|NA|TRBV6-1|TRBJ1-2
TGTGCCAGCAGTGAAGTTGTCAGGTCTAACTATGGCTACACCTTC
CASSEVVRSNYGYTF
>NA|NA|TRBV18|TRBJ2-7
TGTGCCAGCTCACCCGGCGCAGGGTCATCCTACGAGCAGTACTTC
CASSPGAGSSYEQYF
>TRBD1|once|TRBV11-3|TRBJ2-2
TGTGCCAGCAGCTTAGAGGGCCAGGGGGCTGCCGGGGAGCTGTTTTTT
CASSLEGQGAAGELFF
>NA|NA|TRBV28|TRBJ2-7
TGTGCCAGCAGTTTGTGGCAGTTAACCTACGAGCAGTACTTC
CASSLWQLTYEQYF
>TRBD1|NA|TRBV11-1|TRBJ1-6
TGTGCCAGCAGCTTTGGGACAGGGCGTTCACCCCTCCACTTT
CASSFGTGRSPLHF
>NA|NA|TRBV5-6|TRBJ2-5
TGTGCCAGCAGCTTTCGGGGGACCCAAGAGACCCAGTACTTC
CASSFRGTQETQYF
>NA|NA|TRBV15|TRBJ2-2
TGTGCCACCAGCAGAGTAGCTAGAGGCGCCGGGGAGCTGTTTTTT
CATSRVARGAGELFF
>NA|once|TRBV19|TRBJ2-2
TGTGCCAGTAGTTTAGACGGGAGAACCGGGGAGCTGTTTTTT
CASSLDGRTGELFF
>NA|NA|TRBV27|TRBJ1-3
TGTGCCAGCAGTTCGAGGTCTGGAAACACCATATATTTT
CASSSRSGNTIYF
>TRBD2|NA|TRBV5-1|TRBJ2-7
TGCGCCAGCAGCTTCTCTCCAGCGGGAGGCGTGGGGGAGCAGTACTTC
CASSFSPAGGVGEQYF
>TRBD1|NA|TRBV7-9|TRBJ1-2
TGTGCCAGCAGCTTATCAGGGGGCTATGGCTACACCTTC
CASSLSGGYGYTF
>TRBD2|NA|TRBV28|TRBJ2-1
TGTGCCAGCAGTGGGGGACTAGCGGATATCTACAATGAGCAGTTCTTC
CASSGGLADIYNEQFF
>NA|NA|TRBV11-2|TRBJ1-5
TGTGCCAGCAGCTTGAACAGGGCCGCTAATCAGCCCCAGCATTTT
CASSLNRAANQPQHF
>TRBD1|NA|TRBV11-1|TRBJ1-5
TGTGCCAGCAGCGCGGACAGGAGCAATCAGCCCCAGCATTTT
CASSADRSNQPQHF
>NA|NA|TRBV13|TRBJ1-2
TGTGCCAGCAGCCCGGGTGGAGGGGCCGACTTTTCGAGCTACACCTTC
CASSPGGGADFSSYTF
>NA|few|TRBV6-1|TRBJ1-1
TGTGCCAGCGGTAAGGGAGGGGACACTGAAGCTTTCTTT
CASGKGGDTEAFF
>NA|NA|TRBV27|TRBJ1-6
TGTGCCAGCAGTCCCCAACAGGGTTCCAGGAATTCACCCCTCCACTTT
CASSPQQGSRNSPLHF